This TCR beta chain stems from a study of human T cells and chemical hapten exposure (TCRdb year 2021). Some background on the complete study: For sensitization, 2% DPC in acetone was applied to an approximately 2 cm by approximately 2 cm area of upper inner arm skin. Patients additionally received weekly therapeutic DPC doses to the scalp throughout the approximately 25-week study period. Patch testing was performed on the upper back with Finn chambers containing 0.01% DPC, and the patch tests were scored after 6 days according to International Contact Dermatitis Research Group standards. Alopecia areata with under or over 50% scalp involvement, alopecia totalis and alopecia universalis were represented in the patient cohort, which was mostly female. Libraries were pooled for sequencing, and variation in per-sample TCR yields was attributed mainly to small differences in library volumes within the pool. The study tracked peripheral blood TCR repertoire changes in vivo during primary and secondary sensitization to the hapten diphenylcyclopropenone (DPC) in alopecia patients. Patient blood was sampled pre-sensitization (week 0) and at 2, 6 and about 24 weeks after DPC sensitization. Blood for TCR sequencing was provided by twenty-nine alopecia patients at one to four time points (pre-sensitization, 2, 6 and 24 weeks). What the authors observed across the whole study: The number of TCRs above 1 in 1000 frequency did not change with DPC sensitization; there was no evidence of global repertoire structure alterations. Because every patient had alopecia, a presumed autoimmune disease, the patients' immune response might differ from that of healthy individuals. The number of PT1 expanded TCRs positively correlated with patch test score, significant at thresholds 8, 16 and 32 but not 4. After repeated subsampling, changes were observed in the strength of the expansion versus patch-test correlation and in the threshold at which the correlation became significant. Compared with pre-sensitization or healthy control sets, expanded TCRs formed significantly more large CDR3 similarity clusters, which is consistent with antigen-driven responses.

The trim is 4 bases for V and 0 bases for J, with a gap of 29 bases between the germline ends. Reading from cysteine to phenylalanine, the CDR3 counts 21 amino acids. Of all the DNA, just the CDR3 is kept, 63 bases in frame from base 1. CDR1 and CDR2 were assigned from the germline V gene (reference sequence) as SGHNT and YYREEE. The time point label here, explained by the study, means: patch test 3, about 24 weeks after DPC sensitization. The meaning of the sample's treatment or condition label: therapeutic diphenylcyclopropenone sensitization with weekly scalp DPC. At every patch-test visit, the blood draw took place before the patch test was put on. Patients were eligible if aged 18 to 70, diagnosed with alopecia and judged suitable for DPC therapy, and pregnant patients were excluded. Unfractionated whole blood was collected in Tempus Blood RNA tubes, and total RNA was extracted from that blood.

This clonotype has at least ten counts. Its recognized antigen is unknown. Per-base quality was not reported, and no clone a single base away is much larger than it. Libraries were built with RACE. Sequenced using a NextSeq 500. During library preparation, unique molecular identifiers were attached to individual cDNA molecules so that TCRs could be counted quantitatively and reproducibly. From each blood RNA sample, both TCR alpha and TCR beta chains were sequenced. From the authors' description of their analysis: The median number of TCRs per sample was 90,000 to 100,000, ranging from about 20,000 to 750,000. The Decombinator software suite was used to annotate V, J and CDR3 in the TCR reads. For PS versus PT1 abundance plots, all samples were subsampled to the same number of TCRs (28,000). TCRs were defined as expanded if absent before sensitization and observed at least eight times at the 2-week time point. TCRdb passed the public sequencing reads through fastp at Q25 and MiXCR, retaining productive beta sequences. One record per CDR3 amino acid sequence lists the most common genes and DNA. The V and J calls come from TCRdb's annotation, not from the publication. The table for this sample lists 80,000 to 100,000 distinct CDR3 sequences; 9.5% to 13% of them were counted only once. Clones ranked in the top ten supply around 1.1% of the sample.

This receptor was obtained from a woman in her 30s with alopecia areata. Some clones in this sample may be carry-over from other donors' samples. The source was whole blood, collected in connection with sensitization to the hapten diphenylcyclopropenone (DPC). The rearranged chain carries TRBV5-4 and TRBJ2-1; the D gene is perhaps TRBD2, from 5 matching bases. The CDR3 region reads CASSRGGQVLVTVSSYNEQFF. At the DNA level, the sequence is TGTGCCAGCAGCCGCGGCGGGCAGGTACTAGTGACTGTAAGCTCCTACAATGAGCAGTTCTTC. Beyond the CDR3, the reference TRBV5-4 and TRBJ2-1 genes provide the residues; the full variable domain reads: ETGVTQSPTHLIKTRGQQVTLRCSSQSGHNTVSWYQQALGQGPQFIFQYYREEENGRGNFPPRFSGLQFPNYSSELNVNALELDDSALYLCASSRGGQVLVTVSSYNEQFFGPGTRLTVL.